This passage covers 17 T cell receptor beta chains from one sample sequenced in a study of CD8 T cells in ankylosing spondylitis. TCRdb re-called the 5' RACE reads through MiXCR, storing one row per CDR3 protein. The sample lists 150,000 or so distinct CDR3 sequences, 30% to 40% seen once, with about 6% in the top ten. Sequences were obtained from synovial fluid, either unsorted or a sorted T cell fraction (not recorded which). These receptor sequences come from a male donor with ankylosing spondylitis.

V gene TRBV3-1 combines with J gene TRBJ2-7; 11 bases line up with TRBD2. This CDR3 region has 15 residues. J lost 5 bases, V lost 3 bases, and 6 bases had no gene match. The V gene's germline CDR1 is LGHDT and CDR2 YNNKEL (reference sequence). As DNA, the CDR3 is TGTGCCAGCAGCCACACTAGCGGGAGAAGGAACGAGCAGTACTTC. Its protein is CASSHTSGRRNEQYF.

This clonotype was counted only a few times. The V and J genes are TRBV5-1 and TRBJ1-1; 8 bases are shared with TRBD1. V lost 4 bases, J lost 2 bases, and 7 bases stayed unmatched. Germline CDR1 SGHRS, CDR2 YFSETQ. There are 15 residues in the CDR3. CDR3 nucleotides: TGCGCCAGCAGCATGGGACAGGCCTTCAACACTGAAGCTTTCTTT. This encodes CASSMGQAFNTEAFF.

The chain has TRBV5-1 and TRBJ1-1; tentatively, D is TRBD1 (5 bases). Trimming shortened V by 6 bases and J by 1 base, and 13 bases separated the two germline ends. Germline CDR1 reads SGHRS; CDR2 reads YFSETQ. CDR3 length: 14 amino acids. Here the CDR3 DNA reads TGCGCCAGCACCCGGGGCGGTACGAACACTGAAGCTTTCTTT. Translation: CASTRGGTNTEAFF.

This clonotype has ten or more counts. The V gene is TRBV6-5, the J gene TRBJ1-4; maybe TRBD1 (6 bases). V dropped 2 bases and J dropped 7 bases, with 11 bases sitting between them. The CDR3 runs 14 residues. Germline CDR1 MNHEY, CDR2 SVGAGI. In DNA form, the CDR3 reads TGTGCCAGCAGTTACGGGGGGCAGGGTGAAAAACTGTTTTTT. It specifies CASSYGGQGEKLFF.

The chain uses TRBV9 and TRBJ2-2; D is perhaps TRBD2 (5 bases). The CDR3 loop spans 17 amino acids. The V gene lost 4 bases and the J gene lost 6 bases, with 22 bases spanning the gap. Germline CDR1 and CDR2: SGDLS and YYNGEE. The CDR3 DNA reads as TGTGCCAGCAGCTCCCGGGGTAGTTTGGGGAATTCCGGGGAGCTGTTTTTT. Its protein is CASSSRGSLGNSGELFF.

The rearrangement uses TRBV6-2 or TRBV6-3 and TRBJ2-3; TRBD1 agrees at 7 bases. V gave up 6 bases and J gave up 6 bases; unmatched junction bases: 9. This CDR3 is 14 amino acids long. The germline V gene has CDR1 MNHEY and CDR2 SVGEGT. The CDR3 coding sequence is TGTGCCAGCAGGCCCCGGACAGGTGGGGATACGCAGTATTTT. Its translation is CASRPRTGGDTQYF.

This clonotype was observed many times. The chain has TRBV5-4 and TRBJ1-2, with a tentative D call TRBD1 (6 bases). The CDR3 is 15 residues long. From germline, CDR1 is SGHNT and CDR2 YYREEE (reference sequence). Trimming took 6 bases from V and 0 from J, leaving 15 bases between them. The CDR3 bases are TGTGCCAGCACCTCAGGGGCAGGGACTAACTATGGCTACACCTTC. Its protein product is CASTSGAGTNYGYTF.

This clonotype occurred a few times. CDR3 DNA sequence: TGTGCCAGCAGTCCCACAACCCTCGGTCGGTACGATTCACCCCTCCACTTT. It yields the protein CASSPTTLGRYDSPLHF. The J gene is TRBJ1-6, the V gene TRBV28; the D is unclear. This CDR3 contains 17 residues. Trimming left V 5 bases short and J 8 bases short, with 22 bases between. CDR1 is MDHEN and CDR2 is SYDVKM in the germline V gene.

This sequence joins TRBV2 and TRBJ2-5; 12 bases align to TRBD1. Germline CDR1 is SNHLY and CDR2 is FYNNEI. With V trimmed by 3 bases and J by 5 bases, 10 bases remained unmatched. The CDR3 contains 17 residues. For the CDR3, the DNA is TGTGCCAGCAGTGACCCCCGGGACAGGGGGCTTGACGAGACCCAGTACTTC. Translation gives CASSDPRDRGLDETQYF.

This clonotype was recorded many times. This chain links TRBV20-1 with TRBJ2-5; 7 nucleotides line up with TRBD1. V was clipped by 4 bases and J by 2 bases; unmatched bases: 4. The CDR3 is made up of 13 amino acids. Germline loops: CDR1 DFQATT, CDR2 SNEGSKA (reference sequence). In DNA, the CDR3 is TGCAGTGCTAAGGTGACAGGGCAAGAGACCCAGTACTTC. This encodes CSAKVTGQETQYF.

The chain employs TRBV20-1 and TRBJ2-1; D gene ambiguous. This CDR3 is 15 amino acids long. Looked up from germline, CDR1 is DFQATT and CDR2 is SNEGSKA (reference sequence). V lost 0 bases, J lost 2 bases, and 11 bases lay in between. The CDR3 DNA reads as TGCAGTGCTAGAGATGGTCAATCGCCCTACAATGAGCAGTTCTTC. It yields the protein CSARDGQSPYNEQFF.

V usage is TRBV12-3 or TRBV12-4 and J usage is TRBJ2-2; TRBD2 matches 12 bases. J gave up 6 bases and V 7 bases, and 3 bases lay outside the gene matches. The CDR3 totals 14 residues. The DNA of the CDR3 is TGTGCCAGCACGACTAGCGGGAGAGCCGGGGAGCTGTTTTTT. This translates into CASTTSGRAGELFF.

This clonotype has only a few counts. This sequence joins TRBV9 and TRBJ2-3; possible D gene TRBD1, 7 bases. CDR1 and CDR2 (germline): SGDLS, YYNGEE. V was cut by 4 bases and J by 6 bases, with 18 bases left in between. CDR3 length equals 15 residues. CDR3 residues: CASSPPPGGPDTQYF. The DNA for the CDR3 is TGTGCCAGCAGCCCCCCACCAGGGGGGCCCGATACGCAGTATTTT.

The V and J genes are TRBV20-1 and TRBJ1-5, with D possibly matching TRBD1 (6 bases). CDR1 DFQATT and CDR2 SNEGSKA come from the germline V gene (reference sequence). Trimming cost V 3 bases and J 0 bases, with 12 bases left between them. This CDR3 spans 15 amino acids. The CDR3 nucleotides read TGCAGTGCTAGGGTCGGGGGCCATAGCAATCAGCCCCAGCATTTT. Its protein is CSARVGGHSNQPQHF.

The chain links TRBV20-1 to TRBJ1-6; no clear D gene. The V end lost 1 base, the J end lost 7 bases, and 8 bases lay between the germline ends. Germline lookup yields CDR1 DFQATT and CDR2 SNEGSKA (reference sequence). The CDR3 sequence is 13 residues long. This CDR3 is CSARGGENSPLHF. In nucleotides, the CDR3 is TGCAGTGCTAGAGGGGGAGAGAATTCACCCCTCCACTTT.

This clonotype turned up a few times. CDR3 sequence: CATGLPRTNYGYTF. CDR3 nucleotide sequence: TGTGCCACCGGCTTGCCTCGAACTAACTATGGCTACACCTTC. The V call is TRBV28, the J call TRBJ1-2; D not resolved. The CDR3 has 14 residues. Per the germline V gene, CDR1 is MDHEN and CDR2 is SYDVKM. Trimming took off 10 bases at V and 0 bases at J, with 15 bases between the two ends.

V usage is TRBV27 and J usage is TRBJ2-3; TRBD2 matches at 15 bases. This CDR3 has 20 amino acids. V lost 6 bases and J lost 5; bases outside the gene matches: 18. The germline gives CDR1 MNHEY, CDR2 SMNVEV (reference sequence). The CDR3 DNA follows: TGTGCCAGCAGGCTGACCTCTTTCCGGACTAGCGGGAGGGAGGAAGATACGCAGTATTTT. Amino acids: CASRLTSFRTSGREEDTQYF.